This T cell receptor (beta chain) derives from a study of patients and donors after allogeneic stem cell transplantation. CDR1 DFQATT and CDR2 SNEGSKA come from the germline V gene (reference sequence). The CDR3 covers 15 residues. This clonotype showed up just a few times. One end of the junction varies from germline; a read error may be responsible. TCRdb re-derived calls from the RT-PCR reads in MiXCR, one entry per CDR3 protein. Of 900,000 to 1,000,000 distinct CDR3 sequences listed, about 20% are singletons. This TCR came from a human donor who was either an allogeneic HSCT recipient or a stem cell or donor lymphocyte infusion donor (not recorded which). It is not recorded whose cells these are; they may come from a transplant donor. The rearrangement links TRBV20-1 to TRBJ2-1, with 7 bases matching TRBD2. The specimen sequenced was blood, either unsorted or a sorted T cell fraction (not recorded which). The CDR3 is CSARVEGGPYNEQFF. The CDR3, as DNA: TGCAGTGCTCGGGTAGAGGGAGGGCCCTATAATGAGCAGTTCTTC.